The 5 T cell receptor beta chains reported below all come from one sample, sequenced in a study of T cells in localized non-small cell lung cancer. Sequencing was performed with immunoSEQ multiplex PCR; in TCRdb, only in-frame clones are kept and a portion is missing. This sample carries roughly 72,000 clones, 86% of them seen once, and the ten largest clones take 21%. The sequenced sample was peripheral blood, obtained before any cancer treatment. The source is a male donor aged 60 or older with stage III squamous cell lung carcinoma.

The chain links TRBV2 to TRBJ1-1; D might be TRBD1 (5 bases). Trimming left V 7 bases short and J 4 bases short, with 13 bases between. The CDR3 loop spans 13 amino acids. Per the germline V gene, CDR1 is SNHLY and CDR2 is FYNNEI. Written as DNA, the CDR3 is TGTGCCAGCATAATTCGTGGGGGCACTGAAGCTTTCTTT. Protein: CASIIRGGTEAFF.

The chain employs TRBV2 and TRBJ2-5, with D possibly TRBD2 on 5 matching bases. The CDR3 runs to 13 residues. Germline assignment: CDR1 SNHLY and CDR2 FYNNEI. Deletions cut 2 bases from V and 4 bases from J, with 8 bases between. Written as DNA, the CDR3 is TGTGCCAGCAGTGAACTAGCAGGAGAGACCCAGTACTTC. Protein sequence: CASSELAGETQYF.

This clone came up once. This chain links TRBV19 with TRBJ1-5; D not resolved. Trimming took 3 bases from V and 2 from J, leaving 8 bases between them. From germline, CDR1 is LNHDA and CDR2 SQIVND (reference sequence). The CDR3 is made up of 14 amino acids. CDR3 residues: CASSIVNGNQPQHF. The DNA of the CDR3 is TGTGCCAGTAGTATTGTCAACGGCAATCAGCCCCAGCATTTT.

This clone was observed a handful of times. The CDR3 DNA reads TGTGCCAGCAGTTACTTCGGAGGGGGCTCTAATGAAAAACTGTTTTTT. Protein: CASSYFGGGSNEKLFF. V and J are TRBV6-5 and TRBJ1-4; 7 nucleotides agree with TRBD1. The V segment lost 1 base and the J segment 3 bases; nucleotides outside the gene matches: 5. This CDR3 spans 16 amino acids. CDR1 is MNHEY and CDR2 is SVGAGI in the germline V gene.

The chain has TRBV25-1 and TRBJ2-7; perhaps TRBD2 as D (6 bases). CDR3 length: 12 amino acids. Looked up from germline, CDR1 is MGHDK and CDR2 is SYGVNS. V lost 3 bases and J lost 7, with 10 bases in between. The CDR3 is CASSEEGLEQYV. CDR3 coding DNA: TGTGCCAGCAGTGAGGAGGGATTGGAGCAGTACGTC.